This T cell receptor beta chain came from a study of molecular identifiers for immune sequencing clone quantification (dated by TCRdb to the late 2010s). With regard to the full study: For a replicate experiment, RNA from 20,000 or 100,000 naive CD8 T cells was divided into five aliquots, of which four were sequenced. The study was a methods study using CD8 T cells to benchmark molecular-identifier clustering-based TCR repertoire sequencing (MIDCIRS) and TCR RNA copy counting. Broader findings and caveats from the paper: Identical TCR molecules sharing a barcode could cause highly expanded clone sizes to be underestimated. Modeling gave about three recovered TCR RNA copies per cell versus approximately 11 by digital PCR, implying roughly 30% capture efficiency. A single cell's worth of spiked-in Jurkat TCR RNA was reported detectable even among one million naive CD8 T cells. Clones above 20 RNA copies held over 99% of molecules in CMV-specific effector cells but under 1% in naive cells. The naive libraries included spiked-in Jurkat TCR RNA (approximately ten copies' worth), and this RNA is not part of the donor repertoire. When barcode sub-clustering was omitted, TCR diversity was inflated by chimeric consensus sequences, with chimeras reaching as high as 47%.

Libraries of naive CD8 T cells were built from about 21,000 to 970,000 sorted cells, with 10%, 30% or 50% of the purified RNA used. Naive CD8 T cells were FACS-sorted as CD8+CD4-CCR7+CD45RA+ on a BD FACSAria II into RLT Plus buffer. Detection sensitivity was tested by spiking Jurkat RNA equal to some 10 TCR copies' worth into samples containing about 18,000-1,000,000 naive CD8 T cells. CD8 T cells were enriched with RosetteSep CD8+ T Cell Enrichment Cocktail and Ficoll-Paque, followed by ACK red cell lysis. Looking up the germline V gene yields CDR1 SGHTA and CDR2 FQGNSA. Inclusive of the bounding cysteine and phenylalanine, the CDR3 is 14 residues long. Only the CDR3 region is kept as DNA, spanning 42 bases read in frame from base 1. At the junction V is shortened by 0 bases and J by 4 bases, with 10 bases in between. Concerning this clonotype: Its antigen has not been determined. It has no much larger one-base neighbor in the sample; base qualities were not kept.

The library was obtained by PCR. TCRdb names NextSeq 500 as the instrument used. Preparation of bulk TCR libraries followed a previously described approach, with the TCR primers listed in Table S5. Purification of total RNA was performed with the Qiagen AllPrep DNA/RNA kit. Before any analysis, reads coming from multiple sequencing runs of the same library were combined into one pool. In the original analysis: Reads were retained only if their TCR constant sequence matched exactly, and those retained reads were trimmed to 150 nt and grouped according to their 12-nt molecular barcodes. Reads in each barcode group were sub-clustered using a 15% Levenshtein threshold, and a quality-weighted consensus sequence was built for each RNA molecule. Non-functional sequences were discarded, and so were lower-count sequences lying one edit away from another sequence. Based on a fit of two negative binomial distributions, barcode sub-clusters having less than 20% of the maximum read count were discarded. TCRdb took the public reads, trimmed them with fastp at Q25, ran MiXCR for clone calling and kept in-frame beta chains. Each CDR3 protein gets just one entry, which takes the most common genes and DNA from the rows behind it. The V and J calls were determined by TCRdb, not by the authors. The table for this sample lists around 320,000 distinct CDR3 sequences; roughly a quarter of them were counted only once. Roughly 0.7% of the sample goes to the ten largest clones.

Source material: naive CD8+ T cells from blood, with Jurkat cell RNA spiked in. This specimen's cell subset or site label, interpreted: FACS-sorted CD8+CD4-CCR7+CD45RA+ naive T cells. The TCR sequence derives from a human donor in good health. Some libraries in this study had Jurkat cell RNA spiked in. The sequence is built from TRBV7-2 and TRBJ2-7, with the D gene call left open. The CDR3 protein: CASSLAAAEYEQYF. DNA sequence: TGTGCCAGCAGCTTAGCGGCGGCCGAATACGAGCAGTACTTC.